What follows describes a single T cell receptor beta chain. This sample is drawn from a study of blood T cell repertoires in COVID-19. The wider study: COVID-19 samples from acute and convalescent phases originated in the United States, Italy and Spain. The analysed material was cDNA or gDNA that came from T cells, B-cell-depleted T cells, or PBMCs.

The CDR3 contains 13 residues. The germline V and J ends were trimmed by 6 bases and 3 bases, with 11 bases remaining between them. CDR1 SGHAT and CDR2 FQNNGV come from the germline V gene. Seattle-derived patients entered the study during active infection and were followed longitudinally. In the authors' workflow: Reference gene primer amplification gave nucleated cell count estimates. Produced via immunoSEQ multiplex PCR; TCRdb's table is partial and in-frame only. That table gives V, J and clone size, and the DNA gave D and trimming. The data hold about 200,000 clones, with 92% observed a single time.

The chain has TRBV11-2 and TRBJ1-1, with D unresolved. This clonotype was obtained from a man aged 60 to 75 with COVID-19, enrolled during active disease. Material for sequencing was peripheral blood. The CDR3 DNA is TGTGCCAGCAGTGCCACCACTCACACTGAAGCTTTCTTT. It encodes CASSATTHTEAFF.